These 11 T cell receptor beta chains came from one sample sequenced in a study of control samples from healthy donors and cancer patients. Profiled with immunoSEQ multiplex PCR; TCRdb holds only in-frame clones, not every one. Of approximately 69,000 clones listed, 89% are singletons. Sequenced sample: PBMCs. These receptors came from a man between 60 and 70 years old with colorectal cancer.

This chain links TRBV18 with TRBJ1-6, with D uncertain. CDR1 KGHSH and CDR2 LQKENI come from the germline V gene. This CDR3 has 16 residues. V shed 1 base and J shed 2 bases, with 9 bases lying between them. CDR3 nucleotide sequence: TGTGCCAGCTCACCACGAGGGAGTCCCTATAATTCACCCCTCCACTTT. Its protein is CASSPRGSPYNSPLHF.

The chain links TRBV28 to TRBJ2-2; D remains ambiguous. From germline, CDR1 is MDHEN and CDR2 SYDVKM. Trimming removed 3 bases from V and 0 bases from J, with 5 bases in between. This CDR3 spans 14 amino acids. CDR3 residues: CASSFYTNTGELFF. As DNA, the CDR3 is TGTGCCAGCAGTTTTTATACGAACACCGGGGAGCTGTTTTTT.

This clone was seen just once. The V gene is TRBV6-5, the J gene TRBJ1-1, with D unclear. Looked up from germline, CDR1 is MNHEY and CDR2 is SVGAGI. The CDR3 runs to 14 residues. V shed 2 bases and J shed 2 bases, with 9 bases lying between them. CDR3: CASSYPGGNTEAFF. The CDR3 region has the DNA TGTGCCAGCAGTTACCCAGGTGGAAACACTGAAGCTTTCTTT.

The chain joins TRBV14 to TRBJ1-1; D not resolved. Per germline, CDR1 SGHDN and CDR2 FVKESK. With 4 bases removed from V and 0 bases from J, the gap between germline ends came to 6 bases. The CDR3 is 13 residues long. The CDR3 coding sequence is TGTGCCAGCAGCCTTTCTATGAACACTGAAGCTTTCTTT. Its translation: CASSLSMNTEAFF. Full variable domain (missing parts from reference TRBV14 and TRBJ1-1): EAGVTQFPSHSVIEKGQTVTLRCDPISGHDNLYWYRRVMGKEIKFLLHFVKESKQDESGMPNNRFLAERTGGTYSTLKVQPAELEDSGVYFCASSLSMNTEAFFGQGTRLTVV.

The genes are TRBV2 and TRBJ2-7; D possibly matches TRBD1 or TRBD2 (5 bases each). The CDR3 has 15 residues. Germline CDR1 SNHLY, CDR2 FYNNEI. V lost 3 bases and J lost 5, with 17 bases in between. CDR3 amino acids: CASSDTGTPSDEQYF. DNA for the CDR3: TGTGCCAGCAGTGACACCGGGACCCCTAGTGACGAGCAGTACTTC.

The J gene is TRBJ2-7, the V gene TRBV7-9; D gene uncertain. CDR1 is SEHNR and CDR2 is FQNEAQ in the germline V gene (reference sequence). The CDR3 extends over 12 amino acids. V was trimmed by 2 bases and J by 4 bases, leaving 6 bases between them. CDR3 DNA sequence: TGTGCCAGCAGCTTAATAGGGTACGAGCAGTACTTC. Protein product: CASSLIGYEQYF.

The rearrangement links TRBV11-3 to TRBJ2-2; TRBD1 is a possible D gene (5 bases). V was clipped by 4 bases and J by 6 bases, with 18 bases between them. CDR1 and CDR2 from the germline V gene are SGHNT and YENEEA. The CDR3 runs 16 residues. The CDR3 region is CASSSLGAGTAGELFF. The DNA of the CDR3 is TGTGCCAGCAGCTCCCTTGGGGCAGGAACGGCCGGGGAGCTGTTTTTT.

The J gene is TRBJ2-3, the V gene TRBV6-4; 12 bases align to TRBD2. This CDR3 region has 15 residues. The V and J ends lost 6 bases and 4 bases, in that order; junction bases with no gene match: 5. The germline gives CDR1 MRHNA, CDR2 SNTAGT. The CDR3 bases are TGTGCCAGCAGAGCAACTAGCGGGGGGCCAGATACGCAGTATTTT. It translates to CASRATSGGPDTQYF.

This rearrangement joins TRBV11-2 to TRBJ1-2, with D tentatively TRBD1 (6 bases). This CDR3 is 15 amino acids long. Per the germline V gene, CDR1 is SGHAT and CDR2 is FQNNGV. Trimming removed 5 bases from V and 2 bases from J, with 15 bases in between. DNA of the CDR3: TGTGCCAGCAGCCGCGAGGCAACAGGGAACTATGGCTACACCTTC. Residues: CASSREATGNYGYTF.

This clone was counted a few times. V and J are TRBV7-8 and TRBJ1-3; maybe TRBD1 (5 bases). This CDR3 comprises 15 residues. The germline V gene encodes CDR1 SGHVS and CDR2 FQNEAQ. The V end was cut by 6 bases, the J end by 2 bases, with 14 bases between. The CDR3 sequence: CASSFSPGAGNTIYF. The CDR3 nucleotides are TGTGCCAGCAGTTTCTCCCCGGGGGCTGGAAACACCATATATTTT.

In DNA, the CDR3 is TGTGCCAGCAGTGAAGGGACAGGGGGCTTTAGCGATGAGCAGTTCTTC. Translating it yields CASSEGTGGFSDEQFF. The chain has TRBV2 and TRBJ2-1; 11 nucleotides align to TRBD1. Germline CDR1 and CDR2: SNHLY and FYNNEI. V shed 1 base, J shed 8 bases, and the junction held 7 bases outside the gene matches. The CDR3 sequence is 16 residues long.